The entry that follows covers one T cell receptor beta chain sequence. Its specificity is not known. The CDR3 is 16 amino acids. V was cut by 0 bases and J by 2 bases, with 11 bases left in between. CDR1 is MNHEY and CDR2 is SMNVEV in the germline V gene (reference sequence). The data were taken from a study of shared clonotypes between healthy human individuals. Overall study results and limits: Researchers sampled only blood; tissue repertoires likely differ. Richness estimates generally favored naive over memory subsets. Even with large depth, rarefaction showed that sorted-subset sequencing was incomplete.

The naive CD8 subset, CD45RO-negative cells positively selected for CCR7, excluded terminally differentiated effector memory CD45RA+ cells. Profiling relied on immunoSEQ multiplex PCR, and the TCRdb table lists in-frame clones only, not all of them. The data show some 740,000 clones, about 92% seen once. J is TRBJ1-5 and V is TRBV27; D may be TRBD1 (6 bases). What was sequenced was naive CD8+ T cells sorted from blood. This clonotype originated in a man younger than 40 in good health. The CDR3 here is CASSLSRGAGNQPQHF. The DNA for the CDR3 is TGTGCCAGCAGTTTATCGCGGGGGGCCGGCAATCAGCCCCAGCATTTT.